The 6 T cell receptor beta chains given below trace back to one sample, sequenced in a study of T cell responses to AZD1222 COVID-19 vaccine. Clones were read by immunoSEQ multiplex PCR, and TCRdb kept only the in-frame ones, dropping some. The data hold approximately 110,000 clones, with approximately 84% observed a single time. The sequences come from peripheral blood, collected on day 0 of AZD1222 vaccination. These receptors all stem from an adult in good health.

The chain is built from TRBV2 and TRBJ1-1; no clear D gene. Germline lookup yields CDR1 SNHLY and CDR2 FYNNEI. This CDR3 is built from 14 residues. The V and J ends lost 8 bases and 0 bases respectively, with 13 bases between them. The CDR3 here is CASGAQFMNTEAFF. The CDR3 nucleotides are TGTGCCAGCGGAGCCCAGTTCATGAACACTGAAGCTTTCTTT.

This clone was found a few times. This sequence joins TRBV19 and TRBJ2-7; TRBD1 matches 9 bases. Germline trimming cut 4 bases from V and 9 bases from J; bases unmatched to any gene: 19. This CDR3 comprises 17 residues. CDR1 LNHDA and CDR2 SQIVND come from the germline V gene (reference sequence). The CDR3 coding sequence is TGTGCCAGTAGTACTCCCTCGGCGGGGACAGGGATCGTCGCGCAGTACTTC. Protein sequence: CASSTPSAGTGIVAQYF.

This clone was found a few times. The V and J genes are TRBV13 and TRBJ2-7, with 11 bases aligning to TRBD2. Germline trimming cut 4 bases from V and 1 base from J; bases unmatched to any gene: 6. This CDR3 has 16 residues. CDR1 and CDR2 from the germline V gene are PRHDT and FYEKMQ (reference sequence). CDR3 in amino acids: CASSSLGLAASYEQYF. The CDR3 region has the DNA TGTGCCAGCAGCTCTCTGGGACTAGCGGCATCCTACGAGCAGTACTTC.

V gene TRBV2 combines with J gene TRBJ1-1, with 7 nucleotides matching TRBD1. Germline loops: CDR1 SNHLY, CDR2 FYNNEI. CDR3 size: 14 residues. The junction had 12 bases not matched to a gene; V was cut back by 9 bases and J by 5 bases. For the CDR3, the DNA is TGTGCCAGTGGGGGTGAAGGGACAGTGACTGAAGCTTTCTTT. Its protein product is CASGGEGTVTEAFF.

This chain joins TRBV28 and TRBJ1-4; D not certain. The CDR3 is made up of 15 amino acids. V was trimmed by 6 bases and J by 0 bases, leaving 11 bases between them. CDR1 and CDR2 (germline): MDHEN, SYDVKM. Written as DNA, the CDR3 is TGTGCCAGCAGGGCTTACGGGGCAACTAATGAAAAACTGTTTTTT. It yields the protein CASRAYGATNEKLFF.

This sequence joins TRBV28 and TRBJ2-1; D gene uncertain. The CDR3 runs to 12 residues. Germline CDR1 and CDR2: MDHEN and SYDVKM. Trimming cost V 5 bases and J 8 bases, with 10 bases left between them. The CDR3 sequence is CASSQSVHEQFF. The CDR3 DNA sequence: TGTGCCAGCAGTCAGAGTGTCCATGAGCAGTTCTTC. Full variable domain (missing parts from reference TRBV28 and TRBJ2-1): DVKVTQSSRYLVKRTGEKVFLECVQDMDHENMFWYRQDPGLGLRLIYFSYDVKMKEKGDIPEGYSVSREKKERFSLILESASTNQTSMYLCASSQSVHEQFFGPGTRLTVL.